These 25 T cell receptor beta chains were sequenced from one sample in a study of T cell changes during pregnancy in multiple sclerosis (dated by TCRdb to between 2018 and 2020). Library generation was performed with the immunoSEQ multiplex PCR assay. TCRdb provides this immuneACCESS table in a form limited to in-frame rearrangements. Some clones are lacking; in checked studies, under half of them reflect an unresolved V gene, and why the rest are absent is not known. The sample data list about 93,000 clones, and 75% to 95% of these were observed just once. The ten most abundant clones make up 1.5% to 2% of the sample. Sample: peripheral blood, taken after pregnancy. These receptors originate from a female donor in good health, enrolled as a control in a pregnancy study.

The CDR3 loop reads CASSDLRQGRMPDTQYF. DNA of the CDR3: TGTGCCAGCAGCGACCTTCGACAGGGGAGAATGCCAGATACGCAGTATTTT. The chain links TRBV28 to TRBJ2-3; 8 bases are a match to TRBD1. In germline, CDR1 is MDHEN, CDR2 SYDVKM. V gave up 6 bases and J gave up 4 bases; unmatched junction bases: 15. This CDR3 comprises 17 residues.

The chain has TRBV6-6 and TRBJ1-6; no reliable D call. The germline V and J ends were trimmed by 6 bases and 0 bases, with 9 bases remaining between them. Germline V CDR1 and CDR2: MNHNY, SVGAGI (reference sequence). CDR3 length equals 15 residues. The CDR3 DNA reads TGTGCCAGCAGGGGTCAGGTCTCCTATAATTCACCCCTCCACTTT. It translates to CASRGQVSYNSPLHF.

The rearrangement uses TRBV27 and TRBJ1-5; TRBD1 aligns across 7 bases. The germline CDR1 and CDR2 sequences are MNHEY and SMNVEV (reference sequence). The trim removed 5 bases at V and 3 bases at J, leaving 4 bases unmatched. CDR3 length equals 14 residues. The CDR3 loop reads CASSTGQHNQPQHF. In DNA, the CDR3 is TGTGCCAGCAGTACGGGACAGCACAATCAGCCCCAGCATTTT.

The genes are TRBV28 and TRBJ1-2; 7 bases are a match to TRBD1. The J segment lost 1 base and the V segment lost 6 bases, leaving 17 bases of the junction unmatched. The CDR3 totals 18 residues. Germline V gene sequence: CDR1 MDHEN, CDR2 SYDVKM. CDR3 bases: TGTGCCAGCAGCAGAAGGAGGACAGGCCCGCCCATTAACTATGGCTACACCTTC. This codes for CASSRRRTGPPINYGYTF.

This clone ranks as medium-sized. V usage is TRBV10-3 and J usage is TRBJ1-6; D gene ambiguous. Per germline, CDR1 ENHRY and CDR2 SYGVKD. V lost 4 bases, J lost 4 bases, and 11 bases lay in between. The CDR3 covers 15 residues. The CDR3 protein is CAISGPDWYNSPLHF. The CDR3 DNA sequence: TGTGCCATCAGTGGGCCTGATTGGTATAATTCACCCCTCCACTTT.

J is TRBJ1-1 and V is TRBV7-3, with D unclear. CDR1 and CDR2 from the germline V gene are SGHTA and FQGTGA. Trimming shortened V by 1 base and J by 5 bases, and 8 bases separated the two germline ends. There are 13 residues in the CDR3. In DNA, the CDR3 is TGTGCCAGCAGCTTAAATTCCGGGACTGAAGCTTTCTTT. Translation: CASSLNSGTEAFF.

This clone showed up just a few times. The chain recombines TRBV19 with TRBJ1-6; TRBD1 matches at 8 bases. This CDR3 is 14 amino acids long. Germline V gene sequence: CDR1 LNHDA, CDR2 SQIVND (reference sequence). V shed 4 bases and J 7 bases; nucleotides not matched to a gene: 3. The CDR3 region is CASSRDRSNSPLHF. For the CDR3, the DNA is TGTGCCAGTAGTAGGGACAGGTCCAATTCACCCCTCCACTTT. Full variable domain (remainder filled in from reference TRBV19 and TRBJ1-6): DGGITQSPKYLFRKEGQNVTLSCEQNLNHDAMYWYRQDPGQGLRLIYYSQIVNDFQKGDIAEGYSVSREKKESFPLTVTSAQKNPTAFYLCASSRDRSNSPLHFGNGTRLTVT.

This chain uses TRBV6-5 with TRBJ1-1, with TRBD1 matching over 11 bases. Germline V gives CDR1 MNHEY, CDR2 SVGAGI. The ends lost 6 bases at V and 1 base at J; junction bases unmatched: 1. This CDR3 is built from 14 residues. The CDR3 DNA is TGTGCCAGCAGAGGACAGGGGGCGAACACTGAAGCTTTCTTT. Encoded protein: CASRGQGANTEAFF.

This clone occurred once. This rearrangement joins TRBV6-1 to TRBJ1-5, with D possibly matching TRBD1 (5 bases). Trimming left V 7 bases short and J 1 base short, with 14 bases between. The V gene's germline CDR1 is MNHNS and CDR2 SASEGT. The CDR3 has 15 amino acids. CDR3 loop: CASTLGGVSNQPQHF. The CDR3 DNA reads TGTGCCAGCACCCTGGGGGGAGTGAGCAATCAGCCCCAGCATTTT.

J is TRBJ2-7 and V is TRBV14; 7 nucleotides align to TRBD1. The CDR3 is 17 amino acids. Germline lookup yields CDR1 SGHDN and CDR2 FVKESK. V lost 4 bases, J lost 2 bases, and 14 bases stayed unmatched. The CDR3 sequence: CASSRLAGTVAPYEQYF. In DNA, the CDR3 is TGTGCCAGCAGCCGCCTAGCCGGGACAGTAGCACCCTACGAGCAGTACTTC.

The V and J genes are TRBV28 and TRBJ1-2, with TRBD1 as a possible D gene (6 bases). CDR3 size: 13 residues. V was trimmed by 5 bases and J by 6 bases, leaving 13 bases between them. Germline-derived CDR1 and CDR2 are MDHEN and SYDVKM. The CDR3 here is CASSPGTSNGYTF. As DNA, the CDR3 is TGTGCCAGCAGTCCCGGGACAAGCAATGGCTACACCTTC.

J is TRBJ1-2 and V is TRBV4-1; tentatively, D is TRBD1 (5 bases). This CDR3 contains 14 residues. CDR1 is MGHRA, CDR2 YSYEKL, per germline. The V gene lost 4 bases and the J gene lost 1 base, with 10 bases spanning the gap. Written as DNA, the CDR3 is TGCGCCAGCAGCCCTATGACAGTTAACTATGGCTACACCTTC. Translated: CASSPMTVNYGYTF.

The DNA of the CDR3 is TGTGCCAGCAGCAAAGGAGCGAACACTGAAGCTTTCTTT. Translated: CASSKGANTEAFF. This chain links TRBV7-3 with TRBJ1-1; D gene unclear. V lost 5 bases to trimming and J lost 1 base, with 8 bases between them. This CDR3 spans 13 amino acids. The germline V gene encodes CDR1 SGHTA and CDR2 FQGTGA.

The chain links TRBV5-6 to TRBJ1-1; tentative D call: TRBD1 (6 bases). From germline, CDR1 is SGHDT and CDR2 YYEEEE. With 3 bases removed from V and 0 bases from J, the gap between germline ends came to 18 bases. This CDR3 has 17 residues. CDR3 amino acids: CASSWATGGYMNTEAFF. In DNA form, the CDR3 reads TGTGCCAGCAGCTGGGCAACGGGGGGCTACATGAACACTGAAGCTTTCTTT.

The chain links TRBV2 to TRBJ1-2, with 9 bases lining up with TRBD1. Germline trimming cut 3 bases from V and 4 bases from J; bases unmatched to any gene: 3. Germline CDR1 SNHLY, CDR2 FYNNEI. The CDR3 spans 14 residues. The CDR3 DNA reads TGTGCCAGCAGTGAGGGGACAGGGCCCTATGGCTACACCTTC. It encodes CASSEGTGPYGYTF.

The chain recombines TRBV5-6 with TRBJ1-6; D call uncertain. V shed 4 bases and J shed 7 bases, with 6 bases lying between them. This CDR3 is built from 12 residues. CDR1 and CDR2 (germline): SGHDT, YYEEEE. The CDR3 DNA follows: TGTGCCAGCAGCCCCCAGAATTCACCCCTCCACTTT. Protein product: CASSPQNSPLHF.

The chain combines TRBV5-6 with TRBJ2-5, with TRBD1 identical over 11 bases. Germline V lookup: CDR1 SGHDT, CDR2 YYEEEE. After removal of 3 bases from V and 2 bases from J, the junction contained 9 bases not matched to a gene. The CDR3 consists of 17 residues. The CDR3 bases are TGTGCCAGCAGCTGGGAGACCGGGACAGGGGGTCAAGAGACCCAGTACTTC. This gives the protein CASSWETGTGGQETQYF.

This clone has more than one count but fewer than ten. This rearrangement joins TRBV27 to TRBJ2-3, with 8 bases lining up with TRBD1. J lost 0 bases, V lost 5 bases, and 7 bases had no gene match. Looked up from germline, CDR1 is MNHEY and CDR2 is SMNVEV (reference sequence). The CDR3 extends over 16 amino acids. The CDR3 protein is CASSPGGGPSTDTQYF. CDR3 bases: TGTGCCAGCAGTCCAGGGGGCGGCCCTAGCACAGATACGCAGTATTTT.

This chain uses TRBV5-1 with TRBJ2-2; tentative D call: TRBD2 (5 bases). This CDR3 comprises 14 residues. V was trimmed by 1 base and J by 5 bases, leaving 9 bases between them. Per germline, CDR1 SGHRS and CDR2 YFSETQ. CDR3 DNA sequence: TGCGCCAGCAGCTTGTATCCGGGGACCGGGGAGCTGTTTTTT. The encoded protein is CASSLYPGTGELFF.

The rearrangement links TRBV9 to TRBJ2-1, with 16 bases that match TRBD2. Germline CDR1 SGDLS, CDR2 YYNGEE. The CDR3 is made up of 19 amino acids. The V and J ends lost 0 bases and 8 bases, in that order; junction bases with no gene match: 11. CDR3 nucleotides: TGTGCCAGCAGCGTAGCGGGGGGACTAGCGGGGGGGCAAGGACATGAGCAGTTCTTC. As protein: CASSVAGGLAGGQGHEQFF.

The chain carries TRBV10-3 and TRBJ1-5; a possible D gene is TRBD1 (6 bases). CDR3 length: 14 residues. Trimming removed 3 bases from V and 6 bases from J, with 12 bases in between. Per germline, CDR1 ENHRY and CDR2 SYGVKD. CDR3 residues: CAISDGEQGQPQHF. The CDR3 coding sequence is TGTGCCATCAGTGACGGCGAACAGGGTCAGCCCCAGCATTTT.

J is TRBJ2-3 and V is TRBV25-1; TRBD2 matches at 12 bases. The V segment lost 4 bases and the J segment 2 bases; nucleotides outside the gene matches: 4. This CDR3 is built from 16 residues. The germline gives CDR1 MGHDK, CDR2 SYGVNS. In DNA form, the CDR3 reads TGTGCCAGCAGTGGTCGACTAGCGGGGGACACAGATACGCAGTATTTT. Translation gives CASSGRLAGDTDTQYF.

The chain links TRBV27 to TRBJ2-2; maybe TRBD1 (5 bases). The CDR3 totals 15 residues. Germline V CDR1 and CDR2: MNHEY, SMNVEV (reference sequence). The V gene lost 10 bases and the J gene lost 0 bases, with 15 bases spanning the gap. The CDR3 bases are TGTGCCACCACATATGGGGCGGCGAACACCGGGGAGCTGTTTTTT. Its translation is CATTYGAANTGELFF.

Here the CDR3 DNA reads TGTGCCAGCAGTGCTCCCGGGACACCCAGACCAGATACGCAGTATTTT. This gives the protein CASSAPGTPRPDTQYF. The chain joins TRBV27 to TRBJ2-3; D perhaps matches TRBD1 (6 bases). V was trimmed by 5 bases and J by 4 bases, leaving 19 bases between them. The CDR3 contains 16 residues. CDR1 and CDR2 (germline): MNHEY, SMNVEV (reference sequence).

This clone has only one observation. This sample includes further DNA sequences coding for the same CDR3. The CDR3 sequence: CASSQGQNTEAFF. CDR3 in DNA: TGCGCCAGCAGCCAGGGACAGAACACTGAAGCTTTCTTT. This chain joins TRBV5-1 and TRBJ1-1, with a tentative D call TRBD1 (6 bases). Germline V gene data show CDR1 as SGHRS and CDR2 as YFSETQ. This CDR3 contains 13 residues. V gave up 4 bases and J gave up 1 base, with 8 bases separating them.